This T cell receptor (beta chain) stems from a study of cytomegalovirus exposure and HLA in healthy donors. The donors were in the approximately 120-subject validation cohort, distinct from the roughly 700-subject first cohort. The CDR3 sequence is 15 residues long. Looked up from germline, CDR1 is ENHRY and CDR2 is SYGVKD. V dropped 0 bases and J dropped 5 bases, with 11 bases sitting between them. Whole-study findings and limits: Cytomegalovirus status was reportedly diagnosed by the classifier with high sensitivity and specificity. Testing in vitro showed a few CMV-associated chains specific for CMV antigens.

About this clone itself: Antigen specificity is unknown.

Method: immunoSEQ multiplex PCR; TCRdb's copy keeps in-frame clones and lacks some. The top ten clones hold approximately 2.2% of a sample with fewer than 100,000 clones, roughly 93% of them seen once. The chain is built from TRBV10-3 and TRBJ2-1; the D gene is possibly TRBD1 (6 bases). The sequence was collected from a young man in good health and CMV-seronegative. The specimen sequenced was PBMCs. CDR3 coding DNA: TGTGCCATCAGTGAGTCGGGTCGGGACAACAATGAGCAGTTCTTC. Translating gives CAISESGRDNNEQFF.